The 3 T cell receptor beta chains below come from one sample, sequenced in a study of neurological immune-mediated disorders. TCRdb reanalysed the 5' RACE reads using MiXCR and keeps one entry per CDR3 protein. In the table there are 40,000 or so distinct CDR3 sequences, almost 7.5% of which are singletons. The sample taken for sequencing was PBMCs. Receptors originate from a middle-aged woman in good health.

This clonotype was recorded at least ten times. The V gene is TRBV6-1, the J gene TRBJ1-1; D gene uncertain. V lost 8 bases and J 1 base, leaving 8 bases between the germline ends. This CDR3 region has 12 residues. Germline-derived CDR1 and CDR2 are MNHNS and SASEGT. The CDR3 DNA reads as TGTGCCAGCCCTGGCGGGAACACTGAAGCTTTCTTT. This gives the protein CASPGGNTEAFF.

This clonotype was observed many times. The chain uses TRBV28 and TRBJ2-1, with 9 bases identical to TRBD2. V was pared by 8 bases and J by 5 bases, with 22 bases of the junction left unmatched. The CDR3 is 19 amino acids. Germline-derived CDR1 and CDR2 are MDHEN and SYDVKM. The CDR3 nucleotides read TGTGCCAGCCTTGATGCGCGGGTATTAGCGGGAGTAAGAGACAATGAGCAGTTCTTC. This codes for CASLDARVLAGVRDNEQFF.

This clonotype was detected ten times or more. The rearrangement links TRBV12-3 or TRBV12-4 to TRBJ2-7; no definite D call. V lost 8 bases to trimming and J lost 4 bases, with 6 bases between them. This CDR3 has 10 amino acids. The CDR3 here is CASGKYEQYF. The CDR3 DNA is TGTGCCAGCGGGAAGTACGAGCAGTACTTC.